This TCR beta chain was found in a study of post-analysis software for immune sequencing data. Study-wide results and limits: F-measure co-clustering was strong for batch-matched samples. Controls had lower frequencies than patients of 4 or 5 TRBV segments, which included TRBV5-6, TRBV5-1 and TRBV20-1.

Unique molecular identifiers featured in each of the TCR beta cDNA libraries. Starting from roughly 1 to 10 million T cells, the study yielded 460,000 or so cDNA molecules. From the PCR reads, TCRdb called clonotypes with MiXCR, one entry per CDR3 protein. The sample lists about 680,000 distinct CDR3 sequences, over 45% occurring once. Concerning this clonotype itself: Its antigen remains unknown.

The CDR3 runs to 15 residues. The V and J genes are TRBV12-3 or TRBV12-4 and TRBJ2-5; TRBD2 might be the D (6 bases). The DNA end is a closer match to TRBJ2-7, so the J assignment may be wrong. The sequenced sample consisted of blood. The TCR was taken from a girl aged 2 to 10 with multiple sclerosis. CDR3 DNA: TGTGCCAGCAGTCTCGTGCTCGGGGGAATAGGCGAGCAGTACTTC. Protein product: CASSLVLGGIGEQYF.